The 8 T cell receptor beta chains below come from one sample, sequenced in a study of CD8 T cells in Susac syndrome. An input of about 0.45 to 1 ug of RNA was subjected to reverse transcription using random hexamers. TCRdb reprocessed the immunoSEQ multiplex PCR reads with MiXCR, giving one entry per CDR3 protein. The sample records hundreds of thousands of distinct CDR3 sequences, roughly 94% being singletons. The sequencing input was CD4+ T cells from PBMCs. The receptor source for this set is a human donor with multiple sclerosis.

The J gene is TRBJ2-7, the V gene TRBV7-9, with a tentative D call TRBD1 (5 bases). In germline, CDR1 is SEHNR, CDR2 FQNEAQ (reference sequence). V lost 3 bases and J 2 bases, leaving 11 bases between the germline ends. The CDR3 has 14 amino acids. In DNA, the CDR3 is TGTGCCAGCAGCTTCGGCAGGGCAACCTACGAGCAGTACGTC. Translation: CASSFGRATYEQYV.

The chain couples TRBV19 to TRBJ2-3, with D perhaps matching TRBD1 or TRBD2 (5 bases each). Germline CDR1 reads LNHDA; CDR2 reads SQIVND (reference sequence). The CDR3 loop spans 16 amino acids. V was cut by 10 bases and J by 4 bases, with 24 bases left in between. As DNA, the CDR3 is TGTGCCACCTCTGACCAGGGACCGGCAGCAGCAGATACGCAGTATTTT. This encodes CATSDQGPAAADTQYF.

V is TRBV3-1 and J is TRBJ1-6; D possibly corresponds to TRBD1 (5 bases). Trimming shortened V by 6 bases and J by 9 bases, and 12 bases separated the two germline ends. There are 13 residues in the CDR3. Germline CDR1 reads LGHDT; CDR2 reads YNNKEL (reference sequence). CDR3 residues: CASRRAGGSPLHF. CDR3 coding DNA: TGTGCCAGCAGAAGAGCTGGGGGTTCACCCCTCCACTTT. Drawing the rest from reference TRBV3-1 and TRBJ1-6, the complete variable domain is DTAVSQTPKYLVTQMGNDKSIKCEQNLGHDTMYWYKQDSKKFLKIMFSYNNKELIINETVPNRFSPKSPDKAHLNLHINSLELGDSAVYFCASRRAGGSPLHFGNGTRLTVT.

The chain recombines TRBV29-1 with TRBJ2-1; D possibly corresponds to TRBD1 (5 bases). Per the germline V gene, CDR1 is SQVTM and CDR2 is ANQGSEA. V was pared by 1 base and J by 6 bases, with 13 bases between. There are 14 residues in the CDR3. The CDR3 nucleotides read TGCAGCGTTGAAGGCCAGGGCGGTGGCAATGAGCAGTTCTTC. Protein product: CSVEGQGGGNEQFF.

V usage is TRBV29-1 and J usage is TRBJ1-2, with TRBD1 as a possible D gene (5 bases). The CDR3 is 16 residues long. V was clipped by 0 bases and J by 5 bases, with 19 bases between them. Germline CDR1 SQVTM, CDR2 ANQGSEA. The CDR3 protein is CSVEDLAGLGIYGYTF. DNA for the CDR3: TGCAGCGTTGAAGATCTTGCGGGGCTGGGGATATATGGCTACACCTTC.

The chain couples TRBV15 to TRBJ2-6; D perhaps matches TRBD2 (5 bases). CDR3 length: 18 amino acids. V gave up 4 bases and J gave up 0 bases, with 16 bases separating them. CDR1 is LNHNV, CDR2 YYDKDF, per germline (reference sequence). The CDR3 protein is CATSKLRASISGANVLTF. The CDR3 bases are TGTGCCACCAGCAAGCTGAGGGCGTCGATCTCTGGGGCCAACGTCCTGACTTTC.

This chain's CDR3 is CAWSVPTGGLVGYTF. For the CDR3, the DNA is TGTGCCTGGAGTGTACCCACGGGGGGACTCGTTGGCTACACCTTC. The V and J genes are TRBV30 and TRBJ1-2, with TRBD1 as a possible D gene (5 bases). This CDR3 region has 15 residues. The germline V gene encodes CDR1 GTSNPN and CDR2 SVGIG (reference sequence). V gave up 0 bases and J gave up 7 bases, with 18 bases separating them. Looking up the rest from reference TRBV30 and TRBJ1-2 gives the full variable domain: SQTIHQWPATLVQPVGSPLSLECTVEGTSNPNLYWYRQAAGRGLQLLFYSVGIGQISSEVPQNLSASRPQDRQFILSSKKLLLSDSGFYLCAWSVPTGGLVGYTFGSGTRLTVV.

This clonotype was counted a single time. The chain has TRBV29-1 and TRBJ1-5; tentatively, D is TRBD1 (6 bases). Germline V CDR1 and CDR2: SQVTM, ANQGSEA. Between the trimmed V and J ends, which lost 5 bases and 4 bases, there was a span of 15 bases. This CDR3 contains 14 residues. The DNA of the CDR3 is TGCAGCGTTCTCTTGGGGGGCACTAATCAGCCCCAGCATTTT. Translating it yields CSVLLGGTNQPQHF.